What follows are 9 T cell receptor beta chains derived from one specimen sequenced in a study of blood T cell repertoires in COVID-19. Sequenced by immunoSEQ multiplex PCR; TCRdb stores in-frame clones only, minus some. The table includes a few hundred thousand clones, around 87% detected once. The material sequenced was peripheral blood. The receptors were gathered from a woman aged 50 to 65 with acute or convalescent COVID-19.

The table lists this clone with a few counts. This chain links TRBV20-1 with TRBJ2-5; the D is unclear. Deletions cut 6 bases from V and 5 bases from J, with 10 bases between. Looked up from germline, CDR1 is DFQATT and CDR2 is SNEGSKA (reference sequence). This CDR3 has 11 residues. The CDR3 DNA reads TGCAGTGCGCCTACAGAGGAGACCCAGTACTTC. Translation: CSAPTEETQYF.

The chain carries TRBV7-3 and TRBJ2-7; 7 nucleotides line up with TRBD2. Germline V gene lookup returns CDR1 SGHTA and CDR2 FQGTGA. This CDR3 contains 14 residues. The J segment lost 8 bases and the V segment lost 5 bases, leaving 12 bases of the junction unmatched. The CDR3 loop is CASSPGLDLYQQYF. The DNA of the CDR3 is TGTGCCAGCAGCCCAGGACTAGACCTATACCAGCAGTACTTC.

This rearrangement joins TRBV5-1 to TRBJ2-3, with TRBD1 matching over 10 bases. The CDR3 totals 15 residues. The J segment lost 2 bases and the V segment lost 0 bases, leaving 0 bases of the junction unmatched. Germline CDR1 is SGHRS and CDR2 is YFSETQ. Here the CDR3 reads CASSLGQGATDTQYF. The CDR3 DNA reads TGCGCCAGCAGCTTGGGACAGGGGGCCACAGATACGCAGTATTTT.

The CDR3 DNA is TGCGCCAGCAGCCCTAAAACGGGCAGGGTAGACTACGAGCAGTACTTC. Translation: CASSPKTGRVDYEQYF. The chain recombines TRBV4-1 with TRBJ2-7, with D possibly being TRBD1 (5 bases). The V gene's germline CDR1 is MGHRA and CDR2 YSYEKL. V dropped 4 bases and J dropped 3 bases, with 19 bases sitting between them. This CDR3 has 16 residues.

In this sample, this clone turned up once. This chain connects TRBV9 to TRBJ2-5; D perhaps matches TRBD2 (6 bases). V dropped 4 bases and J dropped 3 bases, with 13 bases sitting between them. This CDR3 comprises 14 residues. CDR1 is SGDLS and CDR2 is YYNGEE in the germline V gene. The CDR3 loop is CASSSGGGEETQYF. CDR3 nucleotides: TGTGCCAGCAGCTCCGGGGGAGGAGAAGAGACCCAGTACTTC.

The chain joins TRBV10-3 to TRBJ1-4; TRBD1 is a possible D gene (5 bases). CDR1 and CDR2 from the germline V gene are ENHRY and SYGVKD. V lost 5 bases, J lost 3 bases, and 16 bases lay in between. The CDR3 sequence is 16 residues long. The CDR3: CAISHIRQTSNEKLFF. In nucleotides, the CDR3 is TGTGCCATCAGTCATATTAGACAGACCTCTAATGAAAAACTGTTTTTT.

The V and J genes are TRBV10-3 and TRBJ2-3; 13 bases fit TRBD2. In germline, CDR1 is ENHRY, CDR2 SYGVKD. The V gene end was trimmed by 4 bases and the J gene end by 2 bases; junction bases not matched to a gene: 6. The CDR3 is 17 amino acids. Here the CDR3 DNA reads TGTGCCATCAGTGGGGTGGGACTAGCGGGGAACACAGATACGCAGTATTTT. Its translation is CAISGVGLAGNTDTQYF.

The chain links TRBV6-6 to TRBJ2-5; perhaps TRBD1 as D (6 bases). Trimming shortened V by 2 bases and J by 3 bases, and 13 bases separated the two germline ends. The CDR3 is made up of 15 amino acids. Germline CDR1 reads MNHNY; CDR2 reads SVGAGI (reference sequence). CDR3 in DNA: TGTGCCAGCAGTTACAGGACAGCCCCTGAAGAGACCCAGTACTTC. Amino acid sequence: CASSYRTAPEETQYF.

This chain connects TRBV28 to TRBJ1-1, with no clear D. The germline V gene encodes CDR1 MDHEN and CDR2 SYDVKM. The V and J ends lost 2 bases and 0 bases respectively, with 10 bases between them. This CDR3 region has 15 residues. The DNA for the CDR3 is TGTGCCAGCAGTTTACAGGTCAGACTGAACACTGAAGCTTTCTTT. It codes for CASSLQVRLNTEAFF.